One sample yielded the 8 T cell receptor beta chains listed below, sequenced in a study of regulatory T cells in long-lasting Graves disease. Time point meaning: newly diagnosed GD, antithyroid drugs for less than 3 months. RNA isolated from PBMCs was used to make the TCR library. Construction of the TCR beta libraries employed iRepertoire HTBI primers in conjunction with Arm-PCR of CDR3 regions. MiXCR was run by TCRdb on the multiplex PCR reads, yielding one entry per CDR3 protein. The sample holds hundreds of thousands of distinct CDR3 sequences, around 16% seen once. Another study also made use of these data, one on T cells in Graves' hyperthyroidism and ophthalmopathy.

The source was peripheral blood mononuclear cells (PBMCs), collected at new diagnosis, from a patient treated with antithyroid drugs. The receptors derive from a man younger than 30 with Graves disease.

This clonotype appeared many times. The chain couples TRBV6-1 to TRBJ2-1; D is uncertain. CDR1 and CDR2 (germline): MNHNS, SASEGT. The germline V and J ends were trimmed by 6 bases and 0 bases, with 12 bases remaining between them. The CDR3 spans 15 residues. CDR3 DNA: TGTGCCAGCAGACCCACAACTGACTCCTACAATGAGCAGTTCTTC. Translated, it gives CASRPTTDSYNEQFF.

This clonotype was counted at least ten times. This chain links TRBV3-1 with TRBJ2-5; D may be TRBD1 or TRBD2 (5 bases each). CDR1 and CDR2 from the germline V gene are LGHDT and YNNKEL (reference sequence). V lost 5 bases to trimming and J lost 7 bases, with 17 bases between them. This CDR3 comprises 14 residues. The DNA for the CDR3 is TGTGCCAGCAGCGCTGGGACCTCAGGCGGGACCCAGTACTTC. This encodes CASSAGTSGGTQYF.

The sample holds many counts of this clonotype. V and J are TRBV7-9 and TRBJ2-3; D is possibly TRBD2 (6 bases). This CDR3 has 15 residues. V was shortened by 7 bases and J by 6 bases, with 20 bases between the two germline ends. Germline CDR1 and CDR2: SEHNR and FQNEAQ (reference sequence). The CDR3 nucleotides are TGTGCCAGCAACCCCGGAGGGCAAATGCGGGATACGCAGTATTTT. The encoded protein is CASNPGGQMRDTQYF.

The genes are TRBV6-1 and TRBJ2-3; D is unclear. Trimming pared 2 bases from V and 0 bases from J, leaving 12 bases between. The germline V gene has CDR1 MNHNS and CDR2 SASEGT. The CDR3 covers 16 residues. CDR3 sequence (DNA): TGTGCCAGCAGTGAATATGTACAGCTGAGCACAGATACGCAGTATTTT. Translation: CASSEYVQLSTDTQYF.

In DNA, the CDR3 is TGTGCCAGTAGCGACAGCGGACGGGAGGGACAGTACTTC. Its protein is CASSDSGREGQYF. The J gene is TRBJ2-7, the V gene TRBV19; 8 positions match TRBD2. The length of the CDR3 is 13 residues. V was pared by 6 bases and J by 10 bases, with 11 bases of the junction left unmatched. Per the germline V gene, CDR1 is LNHDA and CDR2 is SQIVND (reference sequence).

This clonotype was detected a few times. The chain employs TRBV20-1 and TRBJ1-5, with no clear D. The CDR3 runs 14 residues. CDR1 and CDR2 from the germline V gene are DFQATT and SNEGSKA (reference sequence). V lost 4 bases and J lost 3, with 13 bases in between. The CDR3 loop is CSATIGSSNQPQHF. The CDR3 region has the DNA TGCAGTGCTACGATAGGGTCCTCCAATCAGCCCCAGCATTTT.

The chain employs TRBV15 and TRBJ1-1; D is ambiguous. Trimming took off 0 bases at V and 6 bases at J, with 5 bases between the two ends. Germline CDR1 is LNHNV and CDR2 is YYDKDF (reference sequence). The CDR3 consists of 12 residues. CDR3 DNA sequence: TGTGCCACCAGCAGAGATTTTTCTGAAGCTTTCTTT. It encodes CATSRDFSEAFF.

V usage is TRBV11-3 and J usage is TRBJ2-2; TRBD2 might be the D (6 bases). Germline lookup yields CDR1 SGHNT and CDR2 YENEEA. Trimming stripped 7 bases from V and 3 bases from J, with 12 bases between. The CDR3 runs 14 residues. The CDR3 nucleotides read TGTGCCAGCACGCGGGGATTTGACACCGGGGAGCTGTTTTTT. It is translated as CASTRGFDTGELFF. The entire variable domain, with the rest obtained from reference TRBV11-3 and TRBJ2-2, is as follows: EAGVVQSPRYKIIEKKQPVAFWCNPISGHNTLYWYLQNLGQGPELLIRYENEEAVDDSQLPKDRFSAERLKGVDSTLKIQPAELGDSAVYLCASTRGFDTGELFFGEGSRLTVL.